One sample yielded the 30 T cell receptor beta chains listed below, sequenced in a study of shared clonotypes between healthy human individuals (TCRdb year 2020). The library was generated by the immunoSEQ multiplex PCR assay. The table was pulled from immuneACCESS by TCRdb, which kept in-frame rearrangements only. Such tables lose some clones; where checked, under half of the loss comes from unresolved V genes, and the rest has no known cause. The sample has about 800,000 clones on record, roughly 96% of them singletons. The top ten clones comprise roughly 0.23% of the sample. CD8 naive samples were obtained by positive selection for CCR7 among CD45RO-negative cells, yielding a CD45RA+CCR7+ population from which TemRA cells were excluded. What was sequenced was naive CD8+ T cells sorted from blood. According to the study, the label for this sample's cell subset or site signals: CD45RA+CCR7+. The receptors shown here come from a man aged 25-40 years in good health.

The gene calls are TRBV5-1 and TRBJ2-2; no firm D call. This CDR3 has 13 residues. Germline V lookup: CDR1 SGHRS, CDR2 YFSETQ. Trimming took 0 bases from V and 3 from J, leaving 3 bases between them. The CDR3 nucleotides read TGCGCCAGCAGCTTGGCGGACACCGGGGAGCTGTTTTTT. Translating it yields CASSLADTGELFF. Filled out from reference TRBV5-1 and TRBJ2-2, the complete variable domain reads KAGVTQTPRYLIKTRGQQVTLSCSPISGHRSVSWYQQTPGQGLQFLFEYFSETQRNKGNFPGRFSGRQFSNSRSEMNVSTLELGDSALYLCASSLADTGELFFGEGSRLTVL.

V gene TRBV4-1 combines with J gene TRBJ2-7; 7 bases fit TRBD2. Trimming cost V 0 bases and J 0 bases; bases outside gene matches: 5. This CDR3 contains 16 residues. CDR1 MGHRA and CDR2 YSYEKL come from the germline V gene. The CDR3 is CASSQEVASGSYEQYF. The CDR3 region has the DNA TGCGCCAGCAGCCAAGAAGTCGCTAGCGGCTCCTACGAGCAGTACTTC.

This rearrangement joins TRBV7-9 to TRBJ2-5; 15 bases map to TRBD2. Per germline, CDR1 SEHNR and CDR2 FQNEAQ (reference sequence). This CDR3 comprises 17 residues. V shed 4 bases and J 5 bases; nucleotides not matched to a gene: 8. The CDR3 coding sequence is TGTGCCAGCAGCTCTACCGGGACTAGCGGGAGGATTGAGACCCAGTACTTC. This sequence encodes CASSSTGTSGRIETQYF. Drawing the rest from reference TRBV7-9 and TRBJ2-5, the complete variable domain is DTGVSQNPRHKITKRGQNVTFRCDPISEHNRLYWYRQTLGQGPEFLTYFQNEAQLEKSRLLSDRFSAERPKGSFSTLEIQRTEQGDSAMYLCASSSTGTSGRIETQYFGPGTRLLVL.

V gene TRBV27 combines with J gene TRBJ2-5, with 8 bases that match TRBD1. Trimming removed 1 base from V and 4 bases from J; junction bases left unmatched: 2. The CDR3 runs to 14 residues. In germline, CDR1 is MNHEY, CDR2 SMNVEV (reference sequence). In DNA form, the CDR3 reads TGTGCCAGCAGTTTATACACAGGGGGAGAGACCCAGTACTTC. This codes for CASSLYTGGETQYF.

J is TRBJ2-1 and V is TRBV11-2, with 10 nucleotides matching TRBD1. The germline V gene has CDR1 SGHAT and CDR2 FQNNGV. V was clipped by 6 bases and J by 5 bases; unmatched bases: 4. This CDR3 has 14 amino acids. This CDR3 reads CASRPGTGDNEQFF. CDR3 bases: TGTGCCAGCAGACCCGGGACAGGGGACAATGAGCAGTTCTTC.

The chain couples TRBV13 to TRBJ2-1, with TRBD2 as a possible D gene (6 bases). Trimming took off 4 bases at V and 4 bases at J, with 20 bases between the two ends. Germline loops: CDR1 PRHDT, CDR2 FYEKMQ (reference sequence). The CDR3 is 17 residues long. The CDR3 sequence is CASSSPPLAPFYNEQFF. For the CDR3, the DNA is TGTGCCAGCAGCTCTCCTCCCCTAGCGCCCTTTTACAATGAGCAGTTCTTC.

This chain uses TRBV27 with TRBJ2-7; TRBD1 aligns across 8 bases. The junction had 10 bases not matched to a gene; V was cut back by 6 bases and J by 3 bases. CDR1 MNHEY and CDR2 SMNVEV come from the germline V gene (reference sequence). The CDR3 spans 15 residues. DNA for the CDR3: TGTGCCAGCAGCGGAGGACAGGGATTGTTCTACGAGCAGTACTTC. This codes for CASSGGQGLFYEQYF.

The rearrangement joins TRBV5-8 to TRBJ2-7; D is ambiguous. Germline V gene sequence: CDR1 SGHTS, CDR2 YDEGEE. Trimming cost V 0 bases and J 2 bases, with 6 bases left between them. The CDR3 is made up of 13 amino acids. The CDR3, as DNA: TGTGCCAGCAGCTTGGACCAACCCTACGAGCAGTACTTC. It codes for CASSLDQPYEQYF. The variable domain in full, completed from reference TRBV5-8 and TRBJ2-7, reads EAGVTQSPTHLIKTRGQQATLRCSPISGHTSVYWYQQALGLGLQFLLWYDEGEERNRGNFPPRFSGRQFPNYSSELNVNALELEDSALYLCASSLDQPYEQYFGPGTRLTVT.

The chain carries TRBV13 and TRBJ2-7, with 12 positions matching TRBD2. With 4 bases clipped from V and 4 bases from J, the junction kept 8 bases outside the gene matches. The CDR3 consists of 16 residues. Germline-derived CDR1 and CDR2 are PRHDT and FYEKMQ (reference sequence). CDR3 amino acids: CASSSTASGRGYEQYF. CDR3 nucleotide sequence: TGTGCCAGCAGCTCGACAGCTAGCGGGAGGGGGTACGAGCAGTACTTC. Supplemented by reference TRBV13 and TRBJ2-7, the full variable domain reads AAGVIQSPRHLIKEKRETATLKCYPIPRHDTVYWYQQGPGQDPQFLISFYEKMQSDKGSIPDRFSAQQFSDYHSELNMSSLELGDSALYFCASSSTASGRGYEQYFGPGTRLTVT.

The genes are TRBV10-3 and TRBJ2-2; 7 bases are a match to TRBD2. Trimming took 8 bases from V and 7 from J; bases not matched to a gene: 7. Germline values: CDR1 ENHRY, CDR2 SYGVKD. This CDR3 has 13 residues. In nucleotides, the CDR3 is TGTGCCATCCGCGGGAGTGAGGACGGGGAGCTGTTTTTT. Translating it yields CAIRGSEDGELFF.

This clone has only one observation. This chain links TRBV7-2 with TRBJ2-7, with TRBD2 identical over 8 bases. Germline V gene sequence: CDR1 SGHTA, CDR2 FQGNSA. V was pared by 3 bases and J by 3 bases, with 4 bases of the junction left unmatched. The CDR3 is 14 residues long. CDR3 DNA: TGTGCCAGCAGCTTGAGTAGCGGGGACTACGAGCAGTACTTC. Translating gives CASSLSSGDYEQYF.

The chain employs TRBV7-8 and TRBJ1-1; D is perhaps TRBD1 (5 bases). V lost 2 bases and J lost 6, with 13 bases in between. CDR1 is SGHVS, CDR2 FQNEAQ, per germline. This CDR3 comprises 14 residues. The CDR3 loop is CASSLYGGRAEAFF. The CDR3 nucleotides are TGTGCCAGCAGCTTATACGGGGGAAGGGCTGAAGCTTTCTTT.

The CDR3 loop reads CASSVGLAGNEQFF. The CDR3, as DNA: TGTGCCAGCAGCGTGGGACTAGCGGGAAATGAGCAGTTCTTC. The chain links TRBV7-7 to TRBJ2-1; 13 nucleotides match TRBD2. The CDR3 runs 14 residues. The J segment lost 7 bases and the V segment lost 5 bases, leaving 2 bases of the junction unmatched. CDR1 and CDR2 from the germline V gene are SSHAT and FNYEAQ (reference sequence).

The gene calls are TRBV5-8 and TRBJ2-1; TRBD2 matches at 10 bases. Germline values: CDR1 SGHTS, CDR2 YDEGEE. This CDR3 is 15 amino acids long. Losses at the gene ends were 4 bases for V and 4 bases for J; bases not matched to a gene: 5. The CDR3, as DNA: TGTGCCAGCAGCCCTAGCGGGAGAAGGTACAATGAGCAGTTCTTC. Translating gives CASSPSGRRYNEQFF.

V gene TRBV18 combines with J gene TRBJ2-7, with D perhaps being TRBD1 or TRBD2 (5 bases each). The length of the CDR3 is 19 residues. The ends were cut back, 2 bases at V and 2 bases at J, with 25 bases in the middle. The V gene's germline CDR1 is KGHSH and CDR2 LQKENI. CDR3 bases: TGTGCCAGCTCACCAATTGTCTCGGCCAGCGGACAAAGCACCTACGAGCAGTACTTC. Amino acids: CASSPIVSASGQSTYEQYF.

The chain joins TRBV11-2 to TRBJ1-2; 7 bases agree with TRBD1. Germline trimming cut 0 bases from V and 3 bases from J; bases unmatched to any gene: 13. The CDR3 is 18 amino acids. Germline V gene lookup returns CDR1 SGHAT and CDR2 FQNNGV. In DNA form, the CDR3 reads TGTGCCAGCAGCTTAGATACGTTAGGGGGCGTCCCCTACTATGGCTACACCTTC. Translated: CASSLDTLGGVPYYGYTF.

The chain combines TRBV7-6 with TRBJ1-2; D call uncertain. V dropped 1 base and J dropped 0 bases, with 9 bases sitting between them. This CDR3 comprises 15 residues. CDR1 is SGHVS and CDR2 is FNYEAQ in the germline V gene. The CDR3 nucleotides read TGTGCCAGCAGCTTAGAGATCGGGTCTAACTATGGCTACACCTTC. This codes for CASSLEIGSNYGYTF.

The V and J genes are TRBV10-2 and TRBJ2-1; 15 nucleotides align to TRBD2. This CDR3 has 19 residues. V trimming: 6 bases; J trimming: 6 bases; junction bases outside the gene matches: 15. Germline loops: CDR1 WSHSY, CDR2 SAAADI. Written as DNA, the CDR3 is TGCGCCAGCAGCGAAGTCTTCGGACTAGCGGGAGGGCCGGGCAATGAGCAGTTCTTC. Translated: CASSEVFGLAGGPGNEQFF.

This sequence joins TRBV7-6 and TRBJ2-2; TRBD1 might be the D (6 bases). Germline V lookup: CDR1 SGHVS, CDR2 FNYEAQ. This CDR3 has 16 amino acids. With 0 bases removed from V and 1 base from J, the gap between germline ends came to 9 bases. CDR3 protein: CASSLARTENTGELFF. The CDR3 DNA follows: TGTGCCAGCAGCTTAGCAAGGACAGAGAACACCGGGGAGCTGTTTTTT.

This clone was recorded once. The V call is TRBV2, the J call TRBJ2-1, with 11 bases matching TRBD2. Germline CDR1 reads SNHLY; CDR2 reads FYNNEI. Losses at the gene ends were 10 bases for V and 6 bases for J; bases not matched to a gene: 11. The CDR3 is made up of 15 amino acids. CDR3: CANTNRLAGSNEQFF. CDR3 DNA: TGTGCCAACACAAACCGACTAGCGGGATCCAATGAGCAGTTCTTC. The whole variable domain, filled in from reference TRBV2 and TRBJ2-1, reads EPEVTQTPSHQVTQMGQEVILRCVPISNHLYFYWYRQILGQKVEFLVSFYNNEISEKSEIFDDQFSVERPDGSNFTLKIRSTKLEDSAMYFCANTNRLAGSNEQFFGPGTRLTVL.

This chain uses TRBV19 with TRBJ1-2; D ambiguous. Germline values: CDR1 LNHDA, CDR2 SQIVND (reference sequence). The CDR3 consists of 12 residues. V lost 0 bases to trimming and J lost 7 bases, with 6 bases between them. The CDR3 protein is CASSIDRLGYTF. As DNA, the CDR3 is TGTGCCAGTAGTATAGACAGGCTTGGCTACACCTTC.

The J gene is TRBJ2-3, the V gene TRBV9; 14 bases line up with TRBD2. Trimming at V came to 0 bases and at J to 1 base, leaving 7 bases not matched to a gene. Germline V gives CDR1 SGDLS, CDR2 YYNGEE. The CDR3 spans 19 residues. CDR3 protein: CASSVDDPGLAGGTDTQYF. CDR3 nucleotides: TGTGCCAGCAGCGTAGACGATCCGGGACTAGCGGGGGGCACAGATACGCAGTATTTT.

The chain joins TRBV6-6 to TRBJ2-7; 10 nucleotides align to TRBD1. Germline CDR1 and CDR2: MNHNY and SVGAGI (reference sequence). Trimming took 2 bases from V and 6 from J; bases not matched to a gene: 4. The CDR3 consists of 14 residues. This chain's CDR3 is CASSYNDRGLEQYF. The CDR3 coding sequence is TGTGCCAGCAGTTACAACGACAGGGGGCTCGAGCAGTACTTC.

The V call is TRBV9, the J call TRBJ2-1, with 9 nucleotides matching TRBD2. V lost 2 bases, J lost 7 bases, and 7 bases stayed unmatched. The CDR3 contains 15 residues. Germline V gene lookup returns CDR1 SGDLS and CDR2 YYNGEE. The CDR3 sequence: CASSVFSGSFNEQFF. The CDR3 bases are TGTGCCAGCAGCGTTTTTAGCGGGAGTTTTAATGAGCAGTTCTTC. Combining the CDR3 with reference TRBV9 and TRBJ2-1 gives the whole variable domain DSGVTQTPKHLITATGQRVTLRCSPRSGDLSVYWYQQSLDQGLQFLIQYYNGEERAKGNILERFSAQQFPDLHSELNLSSLELGDSALYFCASSVFSGSFNEQFFGPGTRLTVL.

This rearrangement joins TRBV28 to TRBJ2-3; D tentatively reads TRBD1 or TRBD2 (5 bases each). The CDR3 contains 15 residues. Deletions cut 6 bases from V and 0 bases from J, with 13 bases between. Germline lookup yields CDR1 MDHEN and CDR2 SYDVKM. DNA of the CDR3: TGTGCCAGCAGCCACCGGGACCCGAGCACAGATACGCAGTATTTT. As protein: CASSHRDPSTDTQYF.

The rearrangement joins TRBV15 to TRBJ1-3; unclear D gene. Germline CDR1 is LNHNV and CDR2 is YYDKDF (reference sequence). CDR3 length: 16 amino acids. V dropped 0 bases and J dropped 2 bases, with 11 bases sitting between them. The CDR3 reads CATSRDSAEPGNTIYF. CDR3 DNA: TGTGCCACCAGCAGAGATTCGGCAGAGCCTGGAAACACCATATATTTT.

This chain uses TRBV28 with TRBJ2-3, with 13 bases that match TRBD2. The CDR3 extends over 17 amino acids. V was pared by 0 bases and J by 3 bases, with 3 bases of the junction left unmatched. In germline, CDR1 is MDHEN, CDR2 SYDVKM. CDR3 loop: CASSLWGLAGRTDTQYF. CDR3 coding DNA: TGTGCCAGCAGTTTATGGGGACTAGCGGGACGTACAGATACGCAGTATTTT.

The chain employs TRBV11-2 and TRBJ1-4, with a tentative D call TRBD1 (6 bases). CDR1 and CDR2 (germline): SGHAT, FQNNGV. The CDR3 spans 16 residues. The V gene lost 0 bases and the J gene lost 3 bases, with 11 bases spanning the gap. The CDR3 is CASSLDWGASNEKLFF. In DNA, the CDR3 is TGTGCCAGCAGCTTAGATTGGGGGGCCTCTAATGAAAAACTGTTTTTT.

This chain uses TRBV7-8 with TRBJ2-1; D might be TRBD2 (6 bases). The CDR3 consists of 16 residues. V lost 1 base to trimming and J lost 8 bases, with 18 bases between them. Germline assignment: CDR1 SGHVS and CDR2 FQNEAQ. CDR3 loop: CASSLGAGTFVDEQFF. CDR3 nucleotides: TGTGCCAGCAGCTTAGGGGCCGGGACTTTCGTCGATGAGCAGTTCTTC. The whole variable domain, filled in from reference TRBV7-8 and TRBJ2-1, reads GAGVSQSPRYKVAKRGQDVALRCDPISGHVSLFWYQQALGQGPEFLTYFQNEAQLDKSGLPSDRFFAERPEGSVSTLKIQRTQQEDSAVYLCASSLGAGTFVDEQFFGPGTRLTVL.

The chain couples TRBV29-1 to TRBJ2-1, with 13 bases identical to TRBD2. The CDR3 has 16 amino acids. V shed 6 bases, J shed 6 bases, and the junction held 11 bases outside the gene matches. In germline, CDR1 is SQVTM, CDR2 ANQGSEA. The CDR3 protein is CSVDGTSGNPINEQFF. CDR3 DNA sequence: TGCAGCGTGGACGGGACTAGCGGGAACCCAATCAATGAGCAGTTCTTC.